Listed below are T cell receptor beta chains from one sample, sequenced in a study of blood T cell repertoires in COVID-19. Profiled with immunoSEQ multiplex PCR; TCRdb holds only in-frame clones, not every one. The profile shows tens of thousands of clones, 75% to 90% of them singletons. The source material was peripheral blood. The receptors were gathered from a human donor in a cohort sampled during active COVID-19. Each CDR3 is given with its conserved first and last residue. Fields, in order: D gene, clone size, J gene, V gene, CDR3 DNA, CDR3 protein. The D gene is left open where the match is weak. Rows give clone size only sometimes, using once, few, many, or a class for an expanded clone.

TRBD1,once,TRBJ2-7,TRBV9,TGTGCCAGCAGCCCCCCGGGACAGGGATCCTACGAGCAGTACTTC,CASSPPGQGSYEQYF
.,few,TRBJ2-7,TRBV24-1,TGTGCCACCAGTGACCCGGGTAGGAGGACCTACGAGCAGTACTTC,CATSDPGRRTYEQYF
TRBD2,.,TRBJ2-7,TRBV7-2,TGTGCCAGCAGCTTAGGGACTAGCGGGAGTTACGAGCAGTACTTC,CASSLGTSGSYEQYF
TRBD1,.,TRBJ1-4,TRBV28,TGTGCCAGCAGTACTGACAGGGCCTCGAAACTGTTTTTT,CASSTDRASKLFF
TRBD2,.,TRBJ2-7,TRBV4-1,TGCGCCAGCAGCCAAGGCTCTAGCGGGGGCTACGAGCAGTACTTC,CASSQGSSGGYEQYF
.,.,TRBJ1-2,TRBV19,TGTGCCAGTACCCAGGGTCCTTATAACTATGGCTACACCTTC,CASTQGPYNYGYTF
TRBD1,.,TRBJ1-1,TRBV18,TGTGCCAGCTCACCGGCCGGCAGGGGGCCATTGAACACTGAAGCTTTCTTT,CASSPAGRGPLNTEAFF
TRBD1,.,TRBJ2-7,TRBV5-6,TGTGCCAGCAGCCCCTCACCGACAGGGGGGGTCTACGAGCAGTACTTC,CASSPSPTGGVYEQYF
.,.,TRBJ1-2,TRBV3-1/TRBV3-2,TGTGCCAGCAGCCAGGGTGGAGGGACCCTCCTCTATGGCTACACCTTC,CASSQGGGTLLYGYTF
TRBD2,.,TRBJ2-5,TRBV5-6,TGTGCCAGCAGCTACCTAGCGGATTTGAAGACCCAGTACTTC,CASSYLADLKTQYF
TRBD2,.,TRBJ2-1,TRBV6-5,TGTGCCAGCAGTTACCGCCCTAGCGGGAGAGAGGAGCAGTTCTTC,CASSYRPSGREEQFF
TRBD2,.,TRBJ2-3,TRBV4-3,TGCGCCAGCAGCCAAGCTTGGACTAGCGGGAGTGGAGATACGCAGTATTTT,CASSQAWTSGSGDTQYF
.,few,TRBJ2-5,TRBV4-1,TGCGCCAGCAGCCAAGAGGGACTTCAAGAGACCCAGTACTTC,CASSQEGLQETQYF
TRBD1,.,TRBJ2-7,TRBV5-1,TGCGCCAGCAGCTACCCACAGGGGTACGAGCAGTACTTC,CASSYPQGYEQYF
.,.,TRBJ1-2,TRBV6-5,TGTGCCAGCAGTTCCATCGGAGACCTATACTTC,CASSSIGDLYF
.,.,TRBJ2-7,TRBV30,TGTGCCTGGACCTGGGGGGGCCACGAGCAGTACTTC,CAWTWGGHEQYF
TRBD1,few,TRBJ2-7,TRBV7-9,TGTGCCAGCAGCCAAACGAACAGGGGGCGCATCTACGAGCAGTACTTC,CASSQTNRGRIYEQYF
.,.,TRBJ2-7,TRBV11-3,TGTGCCAGCAGCGTAGCCACAAACTACGAGCAGTACTTC,CASSVATNYEQYF
.,.,TRBJ2-2,TRBV28,TGTGCCAGCAGGCCGGAAAGTGTGGGGCTTAACACCGGGGAGCTGTTTTTT,CASRPESVGLNTGELFF
TRBD2,once,TRBJ2-2,TRBV5-4,TGTGCCAGCAGCCGCTCCGGGACTAGCGGCACCGGGGAGCTGTTTTTT,CASSRSGTSGTGELFF
.,.,TRBJ1-1,TRBV6-2/TRBV6-3,TGTGCCAGCAGTTACTCTTACAATGATGAAGCTTTCTTT,CASSYSYNDEAFF
TRBD1,.,TRBJ2-3,TRBV4-3,TGCGCCAGCAGCCAAGACGAGGACAGGATCACAGATACGCAGTATTTT,CASSQDEDRITDTQYF
.,.,TRBJ1-5,TRBV5-1,TGCGCCAGCAGCTCTACCGGGAGCCCCAATCAGCCCCAGCATTTT,CASSSTGSPNQPQHF
TRBD1,once,TRBJ2-2,TRBV27,TGTGCCAGCAGTTCCGTTCCGGGACAGGCCACCGGGGAGCTGTTTTTT,CASSSVPGQATGELFF
TRBD1,.,TRBJ2-5,TRBV18,TGTGCCAGCTCACCGAGGGACAGGGAGACCCAGTACTTC,CASSPRDRETQYF
TRBD1,.,TRBJ2-1,TRBV24-1,TGTGCCACCATGGCGACAGGGGCGAATGAGCAGTTCTTC,CATMATGANEQFF
TRBD2,.,TRBJ2-1,TRBV28,TGTGCCAGCAGGGGGGGACTAGCGGGAGCCAATGAGCAGTTCTTC,CASRGGLAGANEQFF
TRBD1,.,TRBJ1-5,TRBV28,TGTGCCAGCAGTCTTCCGGGACAGGTCAATCAGCCCCAGCATTTT,CASSLPGQVNQPQHF